The rows below give T cell receptor beta chains drawn from one sample of a study of vaccination effects on CD4 cells after COVID-19. TCRdb keeps only in-frame clones here, not all; method: immunoSEQ multiplex PCR. The data hold just under 65,000 clones, with 70% to 85% observed a single time. For these TCRs, the target antigens are not known. This specimen consisted of CD4+ T cells from PBMCs cultured with HCoV-OC43 spike peptides, obtained before COVID-19 vaccination. All receptors derive from a human donor who received a COVID-19 vaccine. CDR3s include the opening cysteine and the closing phenylalanine or tryptophan. A D gene is named only where the DNA matches it firmly. The size of a clone is reported for some rows only, either as once, few or many, or as a class for expanded clones.

J	D	V	size	CDR3	DNA
TRBJ1-2	TRBD1	TRBV30	-	CAWSKGQGGYGYTF	TGTGCCTGGAGTAAGGGACAGGGTGGCTATGGCTACACCTTC
TRBJ1-3	-	TRBV3-1/TRBV3-2	once	CASSQERAFGGNTIYF	TGTGCCAGCAGCCAAGAAAGGGCCTTTGGTGGAAACACCATATATTTT
TRBJ1-1	-	TRBV5-1	-	CASSRQAGNTEAFF	TGCGCCAGCAGCCGACAGGCAGGGAACACTGAAGCTTTCTTT
TRBJ2-4	-	TRBV5-1	-	CASSLQGIGNIQYF	TGCGCCAGCAGCTTGCAGGGAATCGGGAACATTCAGTACTTC
TRBJ1-2	TRBD1	TRBV29-1	-	CSGDRGNGYTF	TGCAGCGGAGACAGGGGGAATGGCTACACCTTC
TRBJ2-5	-	TRBV7-2	-	CASSPSLAAKTQYF	TGTGCCAGCAGCCCCTCCCTAGCCGCTAAGACCCAGTACTTC
TRBJ1-6	-	TRBV5-1	-	CASSLGRAPDSPLHF	TGCGCCAGCAGCTTGGGAAGGGCACCGGATTCACCCCTCCACTTT
TRBJ1-2	TRBD1	TRBV15	-	CATSRRDSYYGYTF	TGTGCCACCAGCAGAAGGGACAGCTACTATGGCTACACCTTC
TRBJ2-2	TRBD1	TRBV7-2	-	CASSYDRGPGELFF	TGTGCCAGCAGCTACGACAGGGGGCCCGGGGAGCTGTTTTTT
TRBJ1-1	TRBD1	TRBV10-2	-	CASRQGWATEAFF	TGCGCCAGCAGACAGGGGTGGGCCACTGAAGCTTTCTTT
TRBJ2-1	-	TRBV19	once	CASRGGAHLSYNEQFF	TGTGCCAGTAGGGGGGGGGCGCACCTCTCCTACAATGAGCAGTTCTTC
TRBJ2-3	TRBD1	TRBV28	once	CASLLKGGQGPDTQYF	TGTGCCAGCCTCCTCAAGGGCGGACAGGGCCCAGATACGCAGTATTTT
TRBJ2-5	-	TRBV5-1	-	CASSLVGTQQETQYF	TGCGCCAGCAGCTTGGTAGGGACACAACAAGAGACCCAGTACTTC
TRBJ2-1	TRBD2	TRBV7-3	once	CASSPRLAGDNEQFF	TGTGCCAGCAGCCCCCGACTAGCGGGGGACAATGAGCAGTTCTTC
TRBJ1-1	TRBD1	TRBV5-1	-	CASSVLGTDTEAFF	TGCGCCAGCAGCGTACTAGGGACAGACACTGAAGCTTTCTTT